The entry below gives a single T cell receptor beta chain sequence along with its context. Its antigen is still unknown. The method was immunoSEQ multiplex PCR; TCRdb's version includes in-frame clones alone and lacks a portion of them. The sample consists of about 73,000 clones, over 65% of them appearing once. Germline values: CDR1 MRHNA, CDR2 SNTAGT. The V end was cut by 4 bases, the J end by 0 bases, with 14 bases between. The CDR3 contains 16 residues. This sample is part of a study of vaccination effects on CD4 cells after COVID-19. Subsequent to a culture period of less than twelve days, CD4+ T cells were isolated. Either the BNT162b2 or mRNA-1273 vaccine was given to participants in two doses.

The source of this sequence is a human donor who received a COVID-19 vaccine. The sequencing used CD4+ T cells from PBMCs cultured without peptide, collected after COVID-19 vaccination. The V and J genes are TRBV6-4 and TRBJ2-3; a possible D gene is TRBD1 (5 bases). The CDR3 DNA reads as TGTGCCAGCAGTGGGGCCCCAGGGCCAAGCACAGATACGCAGTATTTT. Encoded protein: CASSGAPGPSTDTQYF.